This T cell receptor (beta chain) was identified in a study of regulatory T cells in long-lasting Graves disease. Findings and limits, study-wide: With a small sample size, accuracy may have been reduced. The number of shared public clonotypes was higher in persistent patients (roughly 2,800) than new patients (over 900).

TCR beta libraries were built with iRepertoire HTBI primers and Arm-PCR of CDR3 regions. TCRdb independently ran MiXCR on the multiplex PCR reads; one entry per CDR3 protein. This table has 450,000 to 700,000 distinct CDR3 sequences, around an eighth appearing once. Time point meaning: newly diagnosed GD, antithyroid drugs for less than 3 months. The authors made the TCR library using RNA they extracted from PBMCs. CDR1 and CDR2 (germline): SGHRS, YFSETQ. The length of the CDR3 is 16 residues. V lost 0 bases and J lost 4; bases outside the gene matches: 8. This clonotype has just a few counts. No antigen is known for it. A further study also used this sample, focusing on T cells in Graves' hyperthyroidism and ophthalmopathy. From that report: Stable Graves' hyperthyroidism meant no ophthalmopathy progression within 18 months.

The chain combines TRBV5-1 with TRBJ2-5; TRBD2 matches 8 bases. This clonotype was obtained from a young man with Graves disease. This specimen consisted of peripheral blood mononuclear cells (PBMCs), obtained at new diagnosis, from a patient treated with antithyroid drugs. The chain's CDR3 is CASSLGRSGRGETQYF. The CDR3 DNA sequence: TGCGCCAGCAGCTTGGGTCGGAGCGGGAGAGGAGAGACCCAGTACTTC.